This T cell receptor beta chain was identified during a study of blood T cell repertoires in COVID-19. Study in general: T cells, B-cell-depleted T cells, or PBMCs supplied cDNA or gDNA.

The CDR3 totals 14 residues. V lost 4 bases and J lost 1; bases outside the gene matches: 4. Germline CDR1 is SGHNT and CDR2 is YYREEE (reference sequence). Clones were read by immunoSEQ multiplex PCR, and TCRdb kept only the in-frame ones, dropping some. The sample lists some 130,000 clones; about 70% were seen once. The V call is TRBV5-4, the J call TRBJ1-1; 7 positions match TRBD1. The sample consisted of peripheral blood. The receptor was isolated from a woman in her sixties or seventies with acute or convalescent COVID-19. The CDR3 sequence: CASSEWTGNTEAFF. Here the CDR3 DNA reads TGTGCCAGCAGCGAATGGACAGGGAACACTGAAGCTTTCTTT.